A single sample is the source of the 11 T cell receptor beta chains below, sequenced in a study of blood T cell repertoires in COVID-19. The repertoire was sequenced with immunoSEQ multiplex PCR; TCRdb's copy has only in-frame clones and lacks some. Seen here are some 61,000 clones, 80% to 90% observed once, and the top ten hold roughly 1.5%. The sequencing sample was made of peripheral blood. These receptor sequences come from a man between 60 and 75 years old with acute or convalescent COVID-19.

The CDR3 sequence is CSVDTTGMNTEAFF. CDR3 DNA: TGCAGCGTTGACACCACAGGGATGAACACTGAAGCTTTCTTT. The chain couples TRBV29-1 to TRBJ1-1; D may be TRBD1 (6 bases). The CDR3 has 14 residues. The V and J ends lost 3 bases and 0 bases respectively, with 11 bases between them. Germline V lookup: CDR1 SQVTM, CDR2 ANQGSEA.

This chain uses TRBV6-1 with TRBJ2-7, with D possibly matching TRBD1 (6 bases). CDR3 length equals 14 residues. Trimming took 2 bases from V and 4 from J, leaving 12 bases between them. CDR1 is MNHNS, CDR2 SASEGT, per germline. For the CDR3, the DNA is TGTGCCAGCAGTGAAATCAGGGGAAGGTACGAGCAGTACTTC. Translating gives CASSEIRGRYEQYF.

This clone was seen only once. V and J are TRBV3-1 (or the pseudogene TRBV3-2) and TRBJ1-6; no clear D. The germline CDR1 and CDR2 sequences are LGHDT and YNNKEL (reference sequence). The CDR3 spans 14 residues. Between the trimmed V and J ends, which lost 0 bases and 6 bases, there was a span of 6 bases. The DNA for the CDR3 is TGTGCCAGCAGCCAAGATACCAGTAATTCACCCCTCCACTTT. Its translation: CASSQDTSNSPLHF.

In nucleotides, the CDR3 is TGTGCCAGCAGTTATACTAGCGGGGGGAACAATGAGCAGTTCTTC. Translated: CASSYTSGGNNEQFF. The chain uses TRBV6-5 and TRBJ2-1; 12 bases are a match to TRBD2. The CDR3 runs 15 residues. Germline V gene sequence: CDR1 MNHEY, CDR2 SVGAGI. The ends lost 3 bases at V and 5 bases at J; junction bases unmatched: 2.

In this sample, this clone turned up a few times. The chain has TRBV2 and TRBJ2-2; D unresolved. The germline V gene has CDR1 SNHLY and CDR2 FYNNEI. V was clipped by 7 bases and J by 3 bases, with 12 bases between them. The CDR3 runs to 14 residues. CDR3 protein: CASTGDVDTGELFF. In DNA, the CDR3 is TGTGCCAGCACAGGTGATGTTGACACCGGGGAGCTGTTTTTT.

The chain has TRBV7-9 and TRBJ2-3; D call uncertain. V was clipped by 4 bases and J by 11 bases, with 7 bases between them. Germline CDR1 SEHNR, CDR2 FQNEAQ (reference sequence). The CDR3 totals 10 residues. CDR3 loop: CASSSREQYF. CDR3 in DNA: TGTGCCAGCAGCTCCCGAGAGCAGTATTTT.

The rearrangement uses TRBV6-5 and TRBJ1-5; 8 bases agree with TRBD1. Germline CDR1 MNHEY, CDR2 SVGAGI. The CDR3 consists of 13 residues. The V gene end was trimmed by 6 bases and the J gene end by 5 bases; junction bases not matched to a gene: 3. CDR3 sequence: CASRTGEYQPQHF. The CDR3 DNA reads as TGTGCCAGCAGGACAGGGGAATATCAGCCCCAGCATTTT.

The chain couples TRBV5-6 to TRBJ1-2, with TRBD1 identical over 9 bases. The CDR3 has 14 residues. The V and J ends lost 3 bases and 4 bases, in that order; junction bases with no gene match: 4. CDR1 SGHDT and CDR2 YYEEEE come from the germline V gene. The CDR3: CASSSDRGRYGYTF. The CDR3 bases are TGTGCCAGCAGCTCGGACAGGGGACGCTATGGCTACACCTTC.

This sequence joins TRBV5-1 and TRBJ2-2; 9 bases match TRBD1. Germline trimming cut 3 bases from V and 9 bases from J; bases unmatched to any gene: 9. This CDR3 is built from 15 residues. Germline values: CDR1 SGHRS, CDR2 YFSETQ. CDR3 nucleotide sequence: TGCGCCAGCAGCTCCGGGACAGGGAGAGTTAGGGAGCTGTTTTTT. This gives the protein CASSSGTGRVRELFF.

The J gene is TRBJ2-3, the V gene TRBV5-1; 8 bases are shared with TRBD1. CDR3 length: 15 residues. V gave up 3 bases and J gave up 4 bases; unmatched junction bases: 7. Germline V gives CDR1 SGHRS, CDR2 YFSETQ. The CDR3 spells CASSSGGARSDTQYF. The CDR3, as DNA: TGCGCCAGCAGCTCAGGGGGCGCTCGGTCAGATACGCAGTATTTT.

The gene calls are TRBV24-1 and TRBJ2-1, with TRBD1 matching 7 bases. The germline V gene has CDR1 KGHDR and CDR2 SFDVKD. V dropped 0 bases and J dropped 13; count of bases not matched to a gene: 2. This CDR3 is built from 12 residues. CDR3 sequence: CATSDLGDSQFF. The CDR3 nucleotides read TGTGCCACCAGTGATTTGGGGGACAGTCAGTTCTTC.